One sample yielded the 32 T cell receptor beta chains listed below, sequenced in a study of T cell changes during pregnancy in multiple sclerosis. This table comes from immunoSEQ multiplex PCR, and its TCRdb copy is limited to in-frame clones, with some not included. The profile shows approximately 45,000 clones, about 85% of them singletons. The sequences come from CD4+ T cells from peripheral blood mononuclear cells, collected before pregnancy. These receptors came from a female donor with multiple sclerosis, enrolled in a pregnancy study.

The CDR3 nucleotides read TGCGCCAGCAGCCAAGATAATCTCCGGTTAGCCAAAAACATTCAGTACTTC. Translating gives CASSQDNLRLAKNIQYF. The rearrangement links TRBV4-1 to TRBJ2-4; D remains unclear. The CDR3 sequence is 17 residues long. The V gene lost 0 bases and the J gene lost 0 bases, with 12 bases spanning the gap. Germline V CDR1 and CDR2: MGHRA, YSYEKL.

This chain connects TRBV5-1 to TRBJ1-3; tentatively, D is TRBD1 (6 bases). V was trimmed by 0 bases and J by 2 bases, leaving 9 bases between them. Germline V gene data show CDR1 as SGHRS and CDR2 as YFSETQ. The CDR3 loop spans 15 amino acids. This CDR3 is CASSLGQVPGNTIYF. CDR3 DNA sequence: TGCGCCAGCAGCTTGGGACAGGTTCCTGGAAACACCATATATTTT.

The V call is TRBV27, the J call TRBJ2-7; TRBD2 is a possible D gene (6 bases). This CDR3 spans 14 amino acids. V shed 3 bases and J shed 0 bases, with 9 bases lying between them. Per the germline V gene, CDR1 is MNHEY and CDR2 is SMNVEV (reference sequence). CDR3 in amino acids: CASSFGTSSYEQYF. CDR3 DNA: TGTGCCAGCAGTTTTGGGACTTCCTCCTACGAGCAGTACTTC.

The CDR3 DNA sequence: TGTGCCAGTAGCGACAGGGGGCGCGACACTGAAGCTTTCTTT. This sequence encodes CASSDRGRDTEAFF. The chain has TRBV19 and TRBJ1-1; 10 nucleotides agree with TRBD1. V lost 6 bases and J lost 3; bases outside the gene matches: 4. Germline loops: CDR1 LNHDA, CDR2 SQIVND (reference sequence). The CDR3 runs 14 residues.

The chain couples TRBV6-1 to TRBJ1-2; D perhaps matches TRBD1 (5 bases). CDR1 is MNHNS and CDR2 is SASEGT in the germline V gene. The CDR3 is made up of 15 amino acids. V was pared by 5 bases and J by 3 bases, with 16 bases between. The CDR3, as DNA: TGTGCCAGCAGTTTTTCTCAGGGTTCAGACTATGGCTACACCTTC. Translated: CASSFSQGSDYGYTF.

V usage is TRBV5-4 and J usage is TRBJ2-3; 12 bases are a match to TRBD2. Per the germline V gene, CDR1 is SGHNT and CDR2 is YYREEE (reference sequence). There are 14 residues in the CDR3. The V segment lost 5 bases and the J segment 4 bases; nucleotides outside the gene matches: 2. CDR3 nucleotides: TGTGCCAGCAGGACTAGCGGGAGCCCAGATACGCAGTATTTT. Its protein is CASRTSGSPDTQYF.

The genes are TRBV27 and TRBJ1-2; D is undetermined. Germline V gene sequence: CDR1 MNHEY, CDR2 SMNVEV (reference sequence). This CDR3 is built from 15 residues. V lost 1 base and J 2 bases, leaving 11 bases between the germline ends. CDR3 sequence: CASSLFHSPNYGYTF. CDR3 DNA sequence: TGTGCCAGCAGTTTATTTCACAGCCCCAACTATGGCTACACCTTC.

The chain uses TRBV2 and TRBJ1-1; 8 bases are shared with TRBD1. This CDR3 region has 15 residues. Germline loops: CDR1 SNHLY, CDR2 FYNNEI. V trimming: 4 bases; J trimming: 1 base; junction bases outside the gene matches: 5. The CDR3 sequence is CASSGQGMRNTEAFF. CDR3 DNA sequence: TGTGCCAGCAGTGGACAGGGGATGAGGAACACTGAAGCTTTCTTT.

The gene calls are TRBV7-2 and TRBJ1-1, with TRBD1 matching 8 bases. The V segment lost 1 base and the J segment 2 bases; nucleotides outside the gene matches: 6. This CDR3 region has 16 residues. Germline values: CDR1 SGHTA, CDR2 FQGNSA. The CDR3 loop reads CASSLGWGTGNTEAFF. The CDR3, as DNA: TGTGCCAGCAGCTTAGGGTGGGGGACAGGAAACACTGAAGCTTTCTTT.

This clone was recorded only once. The rearrangement uses TRBV7-2 and TRBJ2-1; D might be TRBD1 (6 bases). The CDR3 sequence is 12 residues long. V gave up 3 bases and J gave up 10 bases, with 10 bases separating them. CDR1 and CDR2 (germline): SGHTA, FQGNSA. CDR3 nucleotides: TGTGCCAGCAGCTTTCGAACAGGGGAGCAGTTCTTC. Protein sequence: CASSFRTGEQFF.

This clone was observed once. V is TRBV5-1 and J is TRBJ1-4; 9 bases are shared with TRBD1. The CDR3 contains 15 residues. Losses at the gene ends were 7 bases for V and 6 bases for J; bases not matched to a gene: 10. CDR1 SGHRS and CDR2 YFSETQ come from the germline V gene. The DNA of the CDR3 is TGCGCCAGCGCTGATACAGGGGGCGCGGATGAAAAACTGTTTTTT. As protein: CASADTGGADEKLFF.

On this clone itself: A much more abundant neighbour one base away suggests this may be a read error. This sequence joins TRBV7-2 and TRBJ2-1; 8 nucleotides line up with TRBD1. This CDR3 comprises 13 residues. The V gene's germline CDR1 is SGHTA and CDR2 FQGNSA. With V trimmed by 5 bases and J by 6 bases, 3 bases remained unmatched. The CDR3 loop reads CASSLGQGNEQFF. The CDR3, as DNA: TGTGCCAGCAGCCTCGGACAGGGCAATGAGCAGTTCTTC.

V usage is TRBV2 and J usage is TRBJ2-7, with D tentatively TRBD2 (5 bases). CDR1 SNHLY and CDR2 FYNNEI come from the germline V gene. This CDR3 contains 14 residues. V was shortened by 6 bases and J by 4 bases, with 16 bases between the two germline ends. CDR3 amino acids: CASRRAETAYEQYF. DNA of the CDR3: TGTGCCAGCAGACGAGCGGAGACTGCTTACGAGCAGTACTTC.

This chain links TRBV7-2 with TRBJ2-5; unclear D gene. Germline CDR1 reads SGHTA; CDR2 reads FQGNSA. The germline V and J ends were trimmed by 6 bases and 3 bases, with 5 bases remaining between them. The CDR3 spans 11 residues. The CDR3 DNA sequence: TGTGCCAGCAGTTCCGAAGAGACCCAGTACTTC. As protein: CASSSEETQYF.

V gene TRBV7-8 combines with J gene TRBJ1-3; a possible D gene is TRBD1 (6 bases). Germline V gene lookup returns CDR1 SGHVS and CDR2 FQNEAQ. The CDR3 has 15 amino acids. The V and J ends lost 5 bases and 2 bases respectively, with 13 bases between them. The CDR3 loop is CASSTQQGAGNTIYF. The CDR3, as DNA: TGTGCCAGCAGCACACAACAGGGAGCTGGAAACACCATATATTTT. Complete variable domain (other parts from reference TRBV7-8 and TRBJ1-3): GAGVSQSPRYKVAKRGQDVALRCDPISGHVSLFWYQQALGQGPEFLTYFQNEAQLDKSGLPSDRFFAERPEGSVSTLKIQRTQQEDSAVYLCASSTQQGAGNTIYFGEGSWLTVV.

This clone was seen just once. The chain combines TRBV6-6 with TRBJ2-3; 7 nucleotides match TRBD2. The CDR3 totals 15 residues. V lost 8 bases and J lost 2; bases outside the gene matches: 10. Per germline, CDR1 MNHNY and CDR2 SVGAGI (reference sequence). The CDR3 is CASLRGSGATDTQYF. The CDR3 coding sequence is TGTGCCAGCCTCCGTGGGAGCGGGGCCACAGATACGCAGTATTTT.

This clone appeared a single time. The rearrangement uses TRBV7-7 and TRBJ2-5; D remains unclear. V was trimmed by 5 bases and J by 2 bases, leaving 6 bases between them. The CDR3 has 12 amino acids. CDR1 is SSHAT and CDR2 is FNYEAQ in the germline V gene (reference sequence). The CDR3 DNA reads as TGTGCCAGCAGCGAACTACAAGAGACCCAGTACTTC. This sequence encodes CASSELQETQYF.

CDR3 DNA sequence: TGCGCCAGCAGTGTTAAGGAGGACGTACGGTCCTATGGCTACACCTTC. The encoded protein is CASSVKEDVRSYGYTF. The chain employs TRBV10-2 and TRBJ1-2, with D unclear. The CDR3 has 16 residues. The germline CDR1 and CDR2 sequences are WSHSY and SAAADI. The V and J ends lost 4 bases and 4 bases respectively, with 19 bases between them.

The V and J genes are TRBV30 and TRBJ1-4; no definite D call. From germline, CDR1 is GTSNPN and CDR2 SVGIG (reference sequence). Trimming stripped 5 bases from V and 8 bases from J, with 18 bases between. The length of the CDR3 is 14 residues. The CDR3 spells CAWALDTTGEKLFF. The CDR3 DNA sequence: TGTGCCTGGGCCCTTGACACGACGGGGGAAAAACTGTTTTTT.

This clone appeared once. This chain joins TRBV5-1 and TRBJ1-2; 9 nucleotides align to TRBD1. Germline trimming cut 5 bases from V and 4 bases from J; bases unmatched to any gene: 6. The germline V gene has CDR1 SGHRS and CDR2 YFSETQ. CDR3 size: 14 residues. In DNA form, the CDR3 reads TGCGCCAGCAGGGAGACAGGGGGAGTCTATGGCTACACCTTC. This translates into CASRETGGVYGYTF. Full variable domain (rest looked up from reference TRBV5-1 and TRBJ1-2): KAGVTQTPRYLIKTRGQQVTLSCSPISGHRSVSWYQQTPGQGLQFLFEYFSETQRNKGNFPGRFSGRQFSNSRSEMNVSTLELGDSALYLCASRETGGVYGYTFGSGTRLTVV.

This clone was seen a single time. The rearrangement uses TRBV27 and TRBJ1-5; 8 bases are shared with TRBD1. The V gene end was trimmed by 6 bases and the J gene end by 6 bases; junction bases not matched to a gene: 7. Per germline, CDR1 MNHEY and CDR2 SMNVEV (reference sequence). The CDR3 length is 14 residues. CDR3 loop: CASRQGVGAQPQHF. CDR3 DNA sequence: TGTGCCAGCAGACAGGGGGTCGGGGCTCAGCCCCAGCATTTT.

As DNA, the CDR3 is TGTGCCATCAACGTTGGACTAGCGGAAAACACCGGGGAGCTGTTTTTT. It encodes CAINVGLAENTGELFF. This sequence joins TRBV10-3 and TRBJ2-2; 10 bases are shared with TRBD2. The CDR3 contains 16 residues. V was pared by 7 bases and J by 2 bases, with 7 bases of the junction left unmatched. Germline loops: CDR1 ENHRY, CDR2 SYGVKD.

V gene TRBV6-4 combines with J gene TRBJ1-1; D remains ambiguous. V was trimmed by 4 bases and J by 1 base, leaving 10 bases between them. Germline V gene data show CDR1 as MRHNA and CDR2 as SNTAGT. The CDR3 sequence is 14 residues long. DNA of the CDR3: TGTGCCAGCAGTGTTAACGGGGAGAACACTGAAGCTTTCTTT. This encodes CASSVNGENTEAFF.

This sequence joins TRBV5-1 and TRBJ2-5; D may be TRBD2 (5 bases). The V end lost 0 bases, the J end lost 4 bases, and 10 bases lay between the germline ends. This CDR3 contains 14 residues. Looked up from germline, CDR1 is SGHRS and CDR2 is YFSETQ. In DNA form, the CDR3 reads TGCGCCAGCAGCTTGGCGGGGATGAGAGAGACCCAGTACTTC. Its protein product is CASSLAGMRETQYF.

The chain combines TRBV10-3 with TRBJ2-1, with TRBD1 matching over 11 bases. Germline CDR1 reads ENHRY; CDR2 reads SYGVKD. V lost 8 bases to trimming and J lost 5 bases; unmatched junction nucleotides: 8. The CDR3 is made up of 15 amino acids. The CDR3 loop is CAISGPGQGDNEQFF. The CDR3 coding sequence is TGTGCCATCTCCGGCCCGGGACAGGGGGACAATGAGCAGTTCTTC.

CDR3 sequence: CASSQGSGEKLFF. DNA of the CDR3: TGCGCCAGCAGCCAAGGAAGCGGGGAAAAACTGTTTTTT. This chain uses TRBV5-1 with TRBJ1-4; no reliable D call. V lost 4 bases, J lost 8 bases, and 12 bases lay in between. This CDR3 is 13 amino acids long. From germline, CDR1 is SGHRS and CDR2 YFSETQ.

The gene calls are TRBV4-2 and TRBJ1-2; 8 nucleotides agree with TRBD1. This CDR3 has 20 amino acids. Germline CDR1 and CDR2: LGHNA and YNFKEQ. J was trimmed by 4 bases and V by 0 bases; bases with no gene match: 19. Here the CDR3 reads CASSQDPPGGFTLGGYGYTF. The CDR3 nucleotides read TGTGCCAGCAGCCAAGACCCCCCAGGGGGCTTTACACTCGGCGGCTATGGCTACACCTTC.

The genes are TRBV5-4 and TRBJ1-2, with D unclear. The CDR3 has 15 amino acids. Trimming stripped 1 base from V and 2 bases from J, with 12 bases between. CDR1 is SGHNT, CDR2 YYREEE, per germline (reference sequence). CDR3 residues: CASSLSRAENYGYTF. The CDR3 coding sequence is TGTGCCAGCAGCTTGTCGAGGGCCGAAAACTATGGCTACACCTTC. Variable domain in full (rest from reference TRBV5-4 and TRBJ1-2): ETGVTQSPTHLIKTRGQQVTLRCSSQSGHNTVSWYQQALGQGPQFIFQYYREEENGRGNFPPRFSGLQFPNYSSELNVNALELDDSALYLCASSLSRAENYGYTFGSGTRLTVV.

This clone was seen a handful of times. The rearrangement uses TRBV6-1 and TRBJ1-5, with 7 positions matching TRBD1. Per germline, CDR1 MNHNS and CDR2 SASEGT. This CDR3 region has 14 residues. The junction had 2 bases not matched to a gene; V was cut back by 4 bases and J by 2 bases. The CDR3 DNA is TGTGCCAGCAGTGGAACAGGGGGCAATCAGCCCCAGCATTTT. Protein: CASSGTGGNQPQHF.

V usage is TRBV7-2 and J usage is TRBJ2-7; D might be TRBD1 (6 bases). This CDR3 has 14 amino acids. Trimming stripped 4 bases from V and 4 bases from J, with 14 bases between. In germline, CDR1 is SGHTA, CDR2 FQGNSA. In nucleotides, the CDR3 is TGTGCCAGCAGCTATGGGGGCAGGGGTTACGAGCAGTACTTC. Protein sequence: CASSYGGRGYEQYF.

This clone was counted only a few times. This chain connects TRBV5-1 to TRBJ2-3; 9 nucleotides agree with TRBD1. CDR3 length equals 17 residues. The germline V gene has CDR1 SGHRS and CDR2 YFSETQ. J lost 1 base, V lost 4 bases, and 10 bases had no gene match. CDR3 amino acids: CASSRGQGAGGTDTQYF. CDR3 DNA: TGCGCCAGCAGCCGGGGACAGGGAGCGGGTGGCACAGATACGCAGTATTTT.

The gene calls are TRBV18 and TRBJ2-1, with 12 bases fitting TRBD2. V was clipped by 6 bases and J by 7 bases; unmatched bases: 10. Germline CDR1 and CDR2: KGHSH and LQKENI. CDR3 length: 16 amino acids. The CDR3 loop is CASSPRLAGELNEQFF. The CDR3 coding sequence is TGTGCCAGCTCGCCAAGACTAGCGGGAGAGTTGAATGAGCAGTTCTTC.